Sequencing of this TCR beta chain was carried out in a study of spatial heterogeneity in lung cancer. General observations from the study: In blood, ubiquitous expanded tumor TCRs appeared more at resection than follow-up.

Germline CDR1 is GTSNPN and CDR2 is SVGIG (reference sequence). Trimming left V 4 bases short and J 0 bases short, with 6 bases between. The CDR3 is 12 amino acids. The sample's time point: sample taken at primary tumor resection. No cells were sorted before sequencing. The whole RNA sequenced was extracted from tumor, nontumor lung or frozen PBMC. The donors comprised 60 to 80 untreated early-stage non-small cell lung cancer patients. This clonotype was observed a handful of times. Its cognate antigen is unknown. Carried by each TCR cDNA molecule was a unique molecular identifier. One entry per CDR3 protein, called by TCRdb with MiXCR from the 5' RACE reads. Altogether about 50,000 distinct CDR3 sequences are present, approximately 7.6% being singletons, with the ten largest covering around an eighth.

The rearrangement joins TRBV30 to TRBJ1-1; D call uncertain. This TCR was sampled from a female donor with early-stage non-small cell lung cancer. The specimen comprised PBMCs, sampled at surgery. CDR3 amino acids: CAWKQLNTEAFF. The CDR3 nucleotides read TGTGCCTGGAAACAGCTGAACACTGAAGCTTTCTTT.